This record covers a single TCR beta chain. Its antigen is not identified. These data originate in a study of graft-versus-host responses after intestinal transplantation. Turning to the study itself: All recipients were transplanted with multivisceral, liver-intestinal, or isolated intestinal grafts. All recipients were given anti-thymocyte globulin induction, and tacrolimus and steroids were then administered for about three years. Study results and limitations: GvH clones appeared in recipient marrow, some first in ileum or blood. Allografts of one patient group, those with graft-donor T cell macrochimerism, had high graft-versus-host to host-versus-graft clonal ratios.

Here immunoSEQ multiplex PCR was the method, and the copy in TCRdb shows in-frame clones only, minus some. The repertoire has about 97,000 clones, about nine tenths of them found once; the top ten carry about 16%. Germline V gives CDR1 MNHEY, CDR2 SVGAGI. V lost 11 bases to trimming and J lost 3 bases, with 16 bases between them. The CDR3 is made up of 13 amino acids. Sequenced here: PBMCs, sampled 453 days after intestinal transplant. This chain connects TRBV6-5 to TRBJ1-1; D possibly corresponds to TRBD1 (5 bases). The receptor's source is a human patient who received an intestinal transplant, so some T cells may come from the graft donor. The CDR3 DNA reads TGTGCCGCGCAGGCTGCGGGGGACACTGAAGCTTTCTTT. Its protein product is CAAQAAGDTEAFF.